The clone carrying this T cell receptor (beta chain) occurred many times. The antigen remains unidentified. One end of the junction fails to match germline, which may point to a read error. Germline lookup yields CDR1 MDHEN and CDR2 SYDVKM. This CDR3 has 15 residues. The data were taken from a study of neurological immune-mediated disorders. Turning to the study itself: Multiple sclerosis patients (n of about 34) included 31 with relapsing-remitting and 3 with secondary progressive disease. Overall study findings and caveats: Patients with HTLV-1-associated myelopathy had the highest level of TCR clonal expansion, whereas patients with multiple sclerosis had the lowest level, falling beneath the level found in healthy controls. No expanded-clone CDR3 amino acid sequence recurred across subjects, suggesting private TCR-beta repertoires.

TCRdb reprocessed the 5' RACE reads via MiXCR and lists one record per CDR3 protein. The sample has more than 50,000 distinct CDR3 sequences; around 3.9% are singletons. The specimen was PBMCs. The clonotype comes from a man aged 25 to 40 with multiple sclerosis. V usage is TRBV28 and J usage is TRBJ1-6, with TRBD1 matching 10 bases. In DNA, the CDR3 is TGTGCCAGCAGTCCCGGGACAGGGGATAGTTCACCCCTCAACTTT. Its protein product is CASSPGTGDSSPLNF.